These 17 T cell receptor beta chains share one sample of origin, sequenced in a study of T cell changes during pregnancy in multiple sclerosis. Only in-frame clones appear in the TCRdb table, and some are missing; sequencing was by immunoSEQ multiplex PCR. In the table there are approximately 89,000 clones, 94% of which are singletons. Here the sequenced sample was peripheral blood, taken after pregnancy. Receptor source: a female donor in good health, enrolled as a control in a pregnancy study.

The chain carries TRBV21-1 and TRBJ2-3; TRBD1, as called in the table, went unchecked against the DNA. TRBV21-1 is a pseudogene locus. The CDR3 runs 15 residues. In nucleotides, the CDR3 is TGTGCCAGCAGCAAAGTTCAGGGATGTACAGATACGCAGTATTTT. It translates to CASSKVQGCTDTQYF.

The chain carries TRBV28 and TRBJ2-5; D perhaps matches TRBD2 (6 bases). Germline lookup yields CDR1 MDHEN and CDR2 SYDVKM. The CDR3 runs 16 residues. V was clipped by 2 bases and J by 5 bases, with 18 bases between them. Written as DNA, the CDR3 is TGTGCCAGCAGTTTAGCGGGACCCCCTTCCGGCGAGACCCAGTACTTC. Encoded protein: CASSLAGPPSGETQYF.

The chain links TRBV5-1 to TRBJ1-5; D gene ambiguous. In germline, CDR1 is SGHRS, CDR2 YFSETQ. The CDR3 consists of 15 residues. Between the trimmed V and J ends, which lost 0 bases and 5 bases, there was a span of 12 bases. CDR3 nucleotide sequence: TGCGCCAGCAGCTTGGAGGGCCCCGGGGATCAGCCCCAGCATTTT. It translates to CASSLEGPGDQPQHF.

The CDR3, as DNA: TGTGCCAGCAGCTTGGTCGGGTTCGAGGACACCTACTACGAGCAGTACTTC. Translation: CASSLVGFEDTYYEQYF. J is TRBJ2-7 and V is TRBV5-4, with a weak D call TRBD1 (5 bases). Germline V gives CDR1 SGHNT, CDR2 YYREEE (reference sequence). V was cut by 0 bases and J by 3 bases, with 19 bases left in between. This CDR3 comprises 17 residues. Together with reference TRBV5-4 and TRBJ2-7, the CDR3 gives the full variable domain: ETGVTQSPTHLIKTRGQQVTLRCSSQSGHNTVSWYQQALGQGPQFIFQYYREEENGRGNFPPRFSGLQFPNYSSELNVNALELDDSALYLCASSLVGFEDTYYEQYFGPGTRLTVT.

Only one count was recorded for this clone. The chain has TRBV29-1 and TRBJ2-3; TRBD1 aligns across 9 bases. Trimming removed 0 bases from V and 1 base from J; junction bases left unmatched: 2. CDR1 SQVTM and CDR2 ANQGSEA come from the germline V gene. The CDR3 runs 15 residues. CDR3 sequence reads: CSVEDRDRGTDTQYF. CDR3 in DNA: TGCAGCGTTGAAGATCGGGACAGGGGCACAGATACGCAGTATTTT.

This chain connects TRBV27 to TRBJ1-1; D might be TRBD1 (6 bases). Germline CDR1 MNHEY, CDR2 SMNVEV (reference sequence). V lost 2 bases and J lost 6, with 13 bases in between. The CDR3 is 14 amino acids. CDR3 residues: CASSLGGRGSEAFF. The CDR3 nucleotides are TGTGCCAGCAGTTTAGGCGGCAGGGGTTCTGAAGCTTTCTTT.

The gene calls are TRBV19 and TRBJ2-1; 7 bases are shared with TRBD2. Germline CDR1 and CDR2: LNHDA and SQIVND (reference sequence). CDR3 length equals 15 residues. The ends lost 4 bases at V and 4 bases at J; junction bases unmatched: 7. CDR3 sequence: CASSTLAGVYNEQFF. Here the CDR3 DNA reads TGTGCCAGTAGTACATTAGCGGGTGTATACAATGAGCAGTTCTTC. The variable domain in full, completed from reference TRBV19 and TRBJ2-1, reads DGGITQSPKYLFRKEGQNVTLSCEQNLNHDAMYWYRQDPGQGLRLIYYSQIVNDFQKGDIAEGYSVSREKKESFPLTVTSAQKNPTAFYLCASSTLAGVYNEQFFGPGTRLTVL.

The chain employs TRBV7-4 and TRBJ2-7, with D maybe TRBD1 (5 bases). V lost 4 bases and J lost 4, with 14 bases in between. Germline V lookup: CDR1 SGHVT, CDR2 SQSDAQ. CDR3 length equals 14 residues. The CDR3 nucleotides are TGTGCCAGCAGCTCCAGGGTCGTACTTTACGAGCAGTACTTC. This codes for CASSSRVVLYEQYF.

This chain joins TRBV4-1 and TRBJ2-5, with 10 bases lining up with TRBD2. V was pared by 7 bases and J by 1 base, with 6 bases of the junction left unmatched. The CDR3 is 15 residues long. The germline gives CDR1 MGHRA, CDR2 YSYEKL. CDR3 amino acids: CASTRTSGIQETQYF. The CDR3 coding sequence is TGCGCCAGCACCAGGACTAGCGGTATCCAAGAGACCCAGTACTTC.

V is TRBV7-9 and J is TRBJ2-7; D is unresolved. CDR3 size: 13 residues. Trimming took off 0 bases at V and 5 bases at J, with 8 bases between the two ends. Germline V lookup: CDR1 SEHNR, CDR2 FQNEAQ (reference sequence). In DNA form, the CDR3 reads TGTGCCAGCAGCTTAGCCGAGAGAGACGAGCAGTACTTC. Translating it yields CASSLAERDEQYF.

The gene calls are TRBV18 and TRBJ2-2; possibly TRBD1 for D (6 bases). V dropped 4 bases and J dropped 7 bases, with 19 bases sitting between them. From germline, CDR1 is KGHSH and CDR2 LQKENI. This CDR3 has 16 amino acids. CDR3 sequence (DNA): TGTGCCAGCTCACAACAGGGACAACCCTACCACGGGGAGCTGTTTTTT. Protein sequence: CASSQQGQPYHGELFF.

The chain combines TRBV28 with TRBJ1-1; D is ambiguous. The germline gives CDR1 MDHEN, CDR2 SYDVKM. There are 13 residues in the CDR3. Trimming took 6 bases from V and 3 from J, leaving 11 bases between them. CDR3 DNA: TGTGCCAGCAGCTTGACGGACTACACTGAAGCTTTCTTT. Translation gives CASSLTDYTEAFF.

The chain recombines TRBV27 with TRBJ1-1, with 8 bases aligning to TRBD1. The CDR3 covers 17 residues. The germline CDR1 and CDR2 sequences are MNHEY and SMNVEV (reference sequence). V was pared by 5 bases and J by 0 bases, with 11 bases of the junction left unmatched. In nucleotides, the CDR3 is TGTGCCAGCAGTCCTTACGCTAGACAGGGGTTGAACACTGAAGCTTTCTTT. Its translation: CASSPYARQGLNTEAFF.

DNA for the CDR3: TGTGCCAGCAGCGTTTACTCGGGGGAGCAGTACTTC. It translates to CASSVYSGEQYF. The V and J genes are TRBV9 and TRBJ2-7, with D possibly matching TRBD2 (5 bases). V lost 2 bases and J lost 7, with 10 bases in between. CDR3 length: 12 amino acids. Germline assignment: CDR1 SGDLS and CDR2 YYNGEE.

V gene TRBV2 combines with J gene TRBJ1-5; TRBD1 aligns across 8 bases. CDR3 length: 16 residues. With V trimmed by 4 bases and J by 1 base, 6 bases remained unmatched. In germline, CDR1 is SNHLY, CDR2 FYNNEI. The CDR3 protein is CASSGAGGQSNQPQHF. The CDR3 DNA reads TGTGCCAGCAGTGGGGCAGGGGGCCAGAGCAATCAGCCCCAGCATTTT.

This rearrangement joins TRBV7-2 to TRBJ2-1; 11 nucleotides align to TRBD2. Germline CDR1 and CDR2: SGHTA and FQGNSA. V lost 3 bases to trimming and J lost 3 bases; unmatched junction nucleotides: 1. The CDR3 totals 15 residues. The CDR3 loop is CASSFGTSGYNEQFF. DNA for the CDR3: TGTGCCAGCAGCTTTGGGACTAGCGGCTACAATGAGCAGTTCTTC.

The CDR3: CASSLDGSGVRNEQFF. CDR3 nucleotides: TGTGCCAGCAGCTTAGACGGCAGTGGAGTTCGCAATGAGCAGTTCTTC. V and J are TRBV11-2 and TRBJ2-1; D ambiguous. Trimming pared 0 bases from V and 6 bases from J, leaving 15 bases between. The CDR3 runs 16 residues. Germline CDR1 and CDR2: SGHAT and FQNNGV. The full variable domain, with the rest looked up from reference TRBV11-2 and TRBJ2-1, is EAGVAQSPRYKIIEKRQSVAFWCNPISGHATLYWYQQILGQGPKLLIQFQNNGVVDDSQLPKDRFSAERLKGVDSTLKIQPAKLEDSAVYLCASSLDGSGVRNEQFFGPGTRLTVL.